Listed below are T cell receptor beta chains from one sample, sequenced in a study of T-cell reconstitution after alpha-beta-depleted transplantation in children. Each CDR3 protein gets one entry after TCRdb re-called the PCR reads with MiXCR. The sample lists 200,000 to 250,000 distinct CDR3 sequences, around 13% seen once, with 2% to 3% in the top ten. This sample comprised PBMCs from the stem cell graft donor, obtained from the stem cell graft. These receptors came from a human donor who donated a stem cell graft to a child with acute lymphoblastic leukemia. CDR3s include the opening cysteine and the closing phenylalanine or tryptophan.

V gene	J gene	CDR3 protein
TRBV3-1	TRBJ1-5	CASSRSQTDKPQHF
TRBV2	TRBJ1-1	CASVGRVENTEAFF
TRBV12-3/TRBV12-4	TRBJ1-6	CASTLRGGDSPLHF
TRBV6-2/TRBV6-3	TRBJ2-5	CASTLVRQETQYF
TRBV4-2	TRBJ1-6	CASSQAGQSSSPLHF
TRBV4-1	TRBJ1-1	CASSPGLDGTEAFF
TRBV6-5	TRBJ1-6	CASTPGRRNSPLHF
TRBV30	TRBJ1-6	CAYDRGPNSPLHF
TRBV4-3	TRBJ2-7	CASSQGQMSSYEQYF
TRBV20-1	TRBJ2-1	CSAPRGRGDNEQFF
TRBV5-8	TRBJ1-1	CASSFYFGTNNTEAFF
TRBV14	TRBJ2-1	CASSRSGTGSYNEQFF
TRBV3-1	TRBJ1-1	CASSPESLNTEAFF
TRBV10-3	TRBJ2-5	CAIRAGTGSQETQYF
TRBV12-3/TRBV12-4	TRBJ2-1	CASSLVRGASGRLQAADEQFF
TRBV29-1	TRBJ2-5	CSVLTGLGQETQYF
TRBV7-2	TRBJ2-3	CASSTGTSGASTDTQYF
TRBV12-3/TRBV12-4	TRBJ2-2	CASRSRQGTGELFF
TRBV29-1	TRBJ2-5	CSVALGTGEEETQYF
TRBV6-6	TRBJ1-1	CASSRGDGTEAFF
TRBV3-1	TRBJ2-2	CASSQEGGGTMFF
TRBV7-2	TRBJ1-6	CASSLSTGTVSPLHF
TRBV12-3/TRBV12-4	TRBJ1-1	CASAGQGPVTEAFF
TRBV30	TRBJ2-2	CASDREVGTGELFF
TRBV28	TRBJ1-1	CASSLSREMNTEAFF
TRBV29-1	TRBJ2-7	CSVESRGDRSSYEQYF
TRBV20-1	TRBJ1-5	CSARVGPERNQPQHF
TRBV5-1	TRBJ2-5	CASSLVGRTETQYF
TRBV3-1	TRBJ2-2	CASRRSGTARAVAGELFF
TRBV7-2	TRBJ1-4	CASSPTDPGRGEKLFF
TRBV7-2	TRBJ2-3	CASSHDRVDTDTQYF
TRBV6-1	TRBJ2-3	CASSEASWSGGRSDTQYF
TRBV4-2	TRBJ2-2	CASSHGRDTGELFF
TRBV7-2	TRBJ2-1	CASSLEAGVHNEQFF
TRBV10-3	TRBJ2-2	CAISESGAGGLLNTGELFF
TRBV4-3	TRBJ2-2	CASSLRTKDTGELFF
TRBV6-5	TRBJ1-5	CASSYSGQGESPQHF
TRBV6-5	TRBJ2-5	CASSYSLRGATPKTETQYF
TRBV4-3	TRBJ2-5	CASSQGTVNQETQYF
TRBV6-5	TRBJ2-3	CASSALTGAIENTQYF
TRBV20-1	TRBJ2-1	CSARVIAGTDEQFF
TRBV30	TRBJ1-3	CAWSEDRPGSGNTIYF
TRBV7-9	TRBJ2-1	CASSWYLTSGSGNEQFF
TRBV20-1	TRBJ1-2	CSAVDRGEYGYTF
TRBV6-2/TRBV6-3	TRBJ1-2	CASSYGREYGYTF
TRBV6-1	TRBJ2-2	CASSDWDYETTGELFF
TRBV7-9	TRBJ1-6	CASSTGQINSPLHF
TRBV12-3/TRBV12-4	TRBJ2-3	CASSLVTGGSRQYF
TRBV15	TRBJ2-7	CATSRGRDRGSSYEQYF
TRBV9	TRBJ1-1	CASSPSGNTEAFF
TRBV4-2	TRBJ2-1	CASSLTGAGVENEQFF
TRBV5-4	TRBJ2-7	CASSRTESYEQYF
TRBV4-2	TRBJ2-2	CASGPWVNSGELFF
TRBV28	TRBJ2-1	CASRQIGVNYNEQFF